This T cell receptor (beta chain) was identified in a study of chemoradiotherapy in HPV16-positive cancers. Study-level background: Candidate HPV-specific T-cell clones and common TCR motifs came from functional assays in a couple of HPV16-positive patients.

In germline, CDR1 is SEHNR, CDR2 FQNEAQ (reference sequence). This CDR3 comprises 12 residues. V lost 5 bases to trimming and J lost 6 bases, with 8 bases between them. Findings and caveats of the study: Candidate HPV-specific clones and E7-related TCR motifs grew in tumor during treatment.

Generated by immunoSEQ multiplex PCR, the TCRdb table keeps only in-frame clones and is missing some. The sample carries 4,000 to 6,000 clones, around three quarters recorded once. Samples were taken several times over chemoradiotherapy. About this clone: No antigen is known for it.

The V and J genes are TRBV7-9 and TRBJ2-4; D is possibly TRBD1 (5 bases). Specimen collection occurred from a patient who underwent chemoradiotherapy. The source of this sequence is a human donor with HPV-associated anogenital cancer. CDR3 sequence reads: CASSPQGNIQYF. Here the CDR3 DNA reads TGTGCCAGCAGCCCCCAGGGAAACATTCAGTACTTC.